Described below is a single T cell receptor beta chain sequence and its context. These data come from a study of blood T cell repertoires in COVID-19. Data came from immunoSEQ multiplex PCR; TCRdb stores just in-frame clones and leaves some out. The repertoire consists of about 55,000 clones, with roughly four fifths occurring once and the leading ten covering around 2%. V lost 2 bases and J lost 9; bases outside the gene matches: 4. Germline V gene lookup returns CDR1 SEHNR and CDR2 FQNEAQ (reference sequence). The CDR3 runs 13 residues. What was sequenced was peripheral blood. The chain couples TRBV7-9 to TRBJ1-1; 9 nucleotides line up with TRBD1. The sequence was obtained from a woman aged 60 to 75 with acute or convalescent COVID-19. The CDR3 region has the DNA TGTGCCAGCAGCTTACGGGACAGGGCCCAAGCTTTCTTT. Protein: CASSLRDRAQAFF.